The clone carrying this TCR beta chain was picked up one time. Its antigen is unknown. The data were obtained in a study of T-cell reconstitution after alpha-beta-depleted transplantation in children. Findings and caveats of the study: Diversity and T-cell counts at one year after transplant derived mostly from new T cells. The high TCRbeta diversity at day 60 in some patients came from surviving recipient T cells and thymic progenitors.

TCRbeta library construction was performed incorporating unique molecular identifiers. MiXCR was run by TCRdb on the PCR reads, yielding one entry per CDR3 protein. The data contain about 300,000 distinct CDR3 sequences, around 7.1% of them singletons. Trimming cost V 0 bases and J 5 bases, with 11 bases left between them. This CDR3 has 15 residues. Germline CDR1 and CDR2: MGHRA and YSYEKL. The input for sequencing was peripheral blood, taken 360 days after TCRalphabeta/CD19-depleted stem cell transplant. The chain is built from TRBV4-1 and TRBJ1-5; no clear D. The receptor was derived from a female patient younger than 10 who had a stem cell transplant for Fanconi anemia, so the T cells may come from the graft donor. CDR3 protein: CASSQEGPGHQPQHF. CDR3 sequence (DNA): TGCGCCAGCAGCCAAGAAGGGCCAGGCCATCAGCCCCAGCATTTT.